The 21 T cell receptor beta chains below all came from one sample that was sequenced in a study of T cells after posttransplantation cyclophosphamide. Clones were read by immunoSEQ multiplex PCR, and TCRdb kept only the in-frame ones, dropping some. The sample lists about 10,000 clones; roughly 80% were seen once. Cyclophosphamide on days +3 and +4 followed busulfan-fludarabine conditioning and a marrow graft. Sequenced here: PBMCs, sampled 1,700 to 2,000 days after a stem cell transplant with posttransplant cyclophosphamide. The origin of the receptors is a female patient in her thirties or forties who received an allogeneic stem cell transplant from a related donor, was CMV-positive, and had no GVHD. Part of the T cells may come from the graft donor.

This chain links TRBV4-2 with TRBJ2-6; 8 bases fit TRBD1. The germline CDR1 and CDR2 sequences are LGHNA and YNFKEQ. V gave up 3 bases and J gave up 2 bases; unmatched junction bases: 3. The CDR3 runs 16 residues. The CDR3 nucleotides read TGTGCCAGCAGCCACGAACAGGGGGCTGGGGCCAACGTCCTGACTTTC. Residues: CASSHEQGAGANVLTF.

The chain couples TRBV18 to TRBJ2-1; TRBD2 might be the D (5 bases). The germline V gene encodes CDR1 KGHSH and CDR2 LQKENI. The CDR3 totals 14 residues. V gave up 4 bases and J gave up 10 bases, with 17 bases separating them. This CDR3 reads CASSLMDRRTEQFF. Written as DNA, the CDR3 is TGTGCCAGCTCACTGATGGACCGGAGGACGGAGCAGTTCTTC. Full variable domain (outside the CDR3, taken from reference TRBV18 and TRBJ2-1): NAGVMQNPRHLVRRRGQEARLRCSPMKGHSHVYWYRQLPEEGLKFMVYLQKENIIDESGMPKERFSAEFPKEGPSILRIQQVVRGDSAAYFCASSLMDRRTEQFFGPGTRLTVL.

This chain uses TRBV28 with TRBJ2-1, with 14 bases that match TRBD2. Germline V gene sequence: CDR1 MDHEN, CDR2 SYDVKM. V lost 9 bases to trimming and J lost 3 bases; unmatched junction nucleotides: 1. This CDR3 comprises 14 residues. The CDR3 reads CASGLAGGYNEQFF. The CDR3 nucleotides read TGTGCCAGTGGACTAGCGGGGGGCTACAATGAGCAGTTCTTC.

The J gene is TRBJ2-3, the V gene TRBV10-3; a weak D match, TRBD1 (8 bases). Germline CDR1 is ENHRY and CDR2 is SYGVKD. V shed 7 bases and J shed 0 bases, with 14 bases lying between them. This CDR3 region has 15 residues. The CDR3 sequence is CAINSQGGSTDTQYF. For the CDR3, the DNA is TGTGCCATCAACTCACAGGGGGGGAGCACAGATACGCAGTATTTT.

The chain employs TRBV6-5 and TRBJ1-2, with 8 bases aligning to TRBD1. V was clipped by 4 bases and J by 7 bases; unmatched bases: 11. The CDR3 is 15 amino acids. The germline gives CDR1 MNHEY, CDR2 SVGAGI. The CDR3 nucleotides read TGTGCCAGCAGTTCCCCCGGGCAGGGGGCCAGTGGCTACACCTTC. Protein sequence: CASSSPGQGASGYTF.

CDR3 DNA sequence: TGCGCCAGCAGCGACACCGGGACAGGGATTTCACCCCTCCACTTT. It is translated as CASSDTGTGISPLHF. The chain joins TRBV4-1 to TRBJ1-6, with 9 bases identical to TRBD1. V lost 5 bases, J lost 9 bases, and 8 bases stayed unmatched. The CDR3 covers 15 residues. In germline, CDR1 is MGHRA, CDR2 YSYEKL.

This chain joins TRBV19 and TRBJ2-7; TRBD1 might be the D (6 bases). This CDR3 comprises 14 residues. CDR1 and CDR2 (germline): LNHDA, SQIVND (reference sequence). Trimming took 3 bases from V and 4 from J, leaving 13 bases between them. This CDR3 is CASSMRQGLYEQYF. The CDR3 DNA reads TGTGCCAGTAGTATGAGGCAGGGGTTGTACGAGCAGTACTTC.

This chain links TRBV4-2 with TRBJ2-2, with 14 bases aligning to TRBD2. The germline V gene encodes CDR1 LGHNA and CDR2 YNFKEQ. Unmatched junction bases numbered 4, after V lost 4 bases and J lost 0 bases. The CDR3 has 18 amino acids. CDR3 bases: TGTGCCAGCAGCCCCCGGACTAGCGGGGGGCCGAACACCGGGGAGCTGTTTTTT. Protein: CASSPRTSGGPNTGELFF.

The CDR3: CATRSSVAKNIQYF. CDR3 nucleotides: TGTGCCACCCGAAGTAGCGTAGCCAAAAACATTCAGTACTTC. J is TRBJ2-4 and V is TRBV6-5, with a weak D call TRBD2 (5 bases). This CDR3 is 14 amino acids long. The germline CDR1 and CDR2 sequences are MNHEY and SVGAGI. V was trimmed by 10 bases and J by 0 bases, leaving 13 bases between them.

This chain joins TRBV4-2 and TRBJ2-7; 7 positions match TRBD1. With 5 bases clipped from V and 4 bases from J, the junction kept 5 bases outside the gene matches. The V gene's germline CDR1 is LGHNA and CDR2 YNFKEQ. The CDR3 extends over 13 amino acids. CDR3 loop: CASSSNRGYEQYF. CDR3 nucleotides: TGTGCCAGCAGCAGTAACAGGGGTTACGAGCAGTACTTC.

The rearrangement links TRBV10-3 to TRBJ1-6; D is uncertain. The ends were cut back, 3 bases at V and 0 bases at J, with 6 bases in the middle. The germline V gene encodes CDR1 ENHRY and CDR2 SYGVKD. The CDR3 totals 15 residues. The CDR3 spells CAISEGSSYNSPLHF. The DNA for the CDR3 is TGTGCCATCAGTGAAGGGAGCTCCTATAATTCACCCCTCCACTTT.

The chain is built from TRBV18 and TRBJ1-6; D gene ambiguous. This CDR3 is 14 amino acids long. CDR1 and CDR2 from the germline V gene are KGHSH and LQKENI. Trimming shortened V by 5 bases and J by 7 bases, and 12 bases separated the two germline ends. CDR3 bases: TGTGCCAGCTCAACCGGACTACCCAATTCACCCCTCCACTTT. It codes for CASSTGLPNSPLHF. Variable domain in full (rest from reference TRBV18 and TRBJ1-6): NAGVMQNPRHLVRRRGQEARLRCSPMKGHSHVYWYRQLPEEGLKFMVYLQKENIIDESGMPKERFSAEFPKEGPSILRIQQVVRGDSAAYFCASSTGLPNSPLHFGNGTRLTVT.

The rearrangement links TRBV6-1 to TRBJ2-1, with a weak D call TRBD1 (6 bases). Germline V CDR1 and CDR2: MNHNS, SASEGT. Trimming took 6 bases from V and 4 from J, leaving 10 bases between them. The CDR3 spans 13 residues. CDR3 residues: CASRPGTYNEQFF. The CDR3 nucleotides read TGTGCCAGCAGGCCCGGGACATACAATGAGCAGTTCTTC.

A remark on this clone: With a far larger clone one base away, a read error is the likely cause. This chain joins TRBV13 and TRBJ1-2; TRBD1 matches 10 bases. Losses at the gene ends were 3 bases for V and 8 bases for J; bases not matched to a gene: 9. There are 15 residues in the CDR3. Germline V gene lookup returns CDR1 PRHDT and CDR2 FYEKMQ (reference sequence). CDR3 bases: TGTGCCAGCAGCTTGGGGGACGACAGGGGGCAAGGCTACACCTTC. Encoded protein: CASSLGDDRGQGYTF.

The CDR3 nucleotides read TGTGCCAGCAGTGGAGGGGGCGGTGAGACCCAGTACTTC. This translates into CASSGGGGETQYF. The rearrangement joins TRBV7-3 to TRBJ2-5; D is possibly TRBD1 (7 bases). The CDR3 sequence is 13 residues long. V shed 6 bases and J shed 5 bases, with 13 bases lying between them. CDR1 and CDR2 from the germline V gene are SGHTA and FQGTGA.

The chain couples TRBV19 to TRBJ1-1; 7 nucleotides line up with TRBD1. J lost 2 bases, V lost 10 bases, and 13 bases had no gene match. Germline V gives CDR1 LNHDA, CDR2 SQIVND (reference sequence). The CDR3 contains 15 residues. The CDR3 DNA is TGTGCCACCGATCCCATGGGACAGCAAAACACTGAAGCTTTCTTT. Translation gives CATDPMGQQNTEAFF.

The chain's CDR3 is CASSLEPSNQPQHF. CDR3 nucleotides: TGTGCCAGCAGCTTGGAGCCTAGCAATCAGCCCCAGCATTTT. V usage is TRBV7-8 and J usage is TRBJ1-5; D unclear. CDR3 length equals 14 residues. V gave up 3 bases and J gave up 0 bases, with 6 bases separating them. CDR1 and CDR2 (germline): SGHVS, FQNEAQ.

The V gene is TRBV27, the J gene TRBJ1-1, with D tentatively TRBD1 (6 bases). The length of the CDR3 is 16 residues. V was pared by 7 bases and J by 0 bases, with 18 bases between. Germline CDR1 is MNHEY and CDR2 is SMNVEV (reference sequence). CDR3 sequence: CASTSLWTDMNTEAFF. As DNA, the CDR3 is TGTGCCAGCACCTCCTTGTGGACAGATATGAACACTGAAGCTTTCTTT.

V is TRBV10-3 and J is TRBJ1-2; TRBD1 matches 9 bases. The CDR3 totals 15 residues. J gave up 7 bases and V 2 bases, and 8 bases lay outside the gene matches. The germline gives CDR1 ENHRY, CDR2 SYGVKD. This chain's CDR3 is CAISEGITGGGGYTF. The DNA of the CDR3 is TGTGCCATCAGTGAGGGGATAACAGGGGGCGGTGGCTACACCTTC.

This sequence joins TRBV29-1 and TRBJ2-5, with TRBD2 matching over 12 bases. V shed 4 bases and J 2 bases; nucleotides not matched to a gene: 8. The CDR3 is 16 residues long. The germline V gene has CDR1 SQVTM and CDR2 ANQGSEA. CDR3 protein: CSVVPLTSGGQETQYF. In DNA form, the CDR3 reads TGCAGCGTTGTCCCTCTGACTAGCGGGGGTCAAGAGACCCAGTACTTC.

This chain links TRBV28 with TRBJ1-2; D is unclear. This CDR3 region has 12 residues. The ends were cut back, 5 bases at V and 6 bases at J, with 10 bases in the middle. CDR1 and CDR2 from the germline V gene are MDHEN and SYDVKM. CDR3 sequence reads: CASSQEVHGYTF. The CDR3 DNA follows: TGTGCCAGCAGTCAGGAGGTCCATGGCTACACCTTC.